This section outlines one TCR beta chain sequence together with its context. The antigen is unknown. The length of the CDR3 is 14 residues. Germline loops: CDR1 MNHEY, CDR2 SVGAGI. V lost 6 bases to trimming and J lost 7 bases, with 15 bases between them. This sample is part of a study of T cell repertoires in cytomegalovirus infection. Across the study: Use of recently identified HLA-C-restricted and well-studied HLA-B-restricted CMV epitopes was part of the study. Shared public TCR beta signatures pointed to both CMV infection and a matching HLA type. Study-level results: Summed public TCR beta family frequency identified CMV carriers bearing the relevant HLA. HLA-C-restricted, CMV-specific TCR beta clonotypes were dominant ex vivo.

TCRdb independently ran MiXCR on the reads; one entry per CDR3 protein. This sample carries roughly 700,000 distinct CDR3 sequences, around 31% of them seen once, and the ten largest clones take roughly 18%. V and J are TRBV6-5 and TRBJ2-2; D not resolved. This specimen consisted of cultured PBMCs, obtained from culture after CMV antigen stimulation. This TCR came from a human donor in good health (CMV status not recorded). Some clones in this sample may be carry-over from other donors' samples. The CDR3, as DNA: TGTGCCAGCAGCCCACCAAGGTTGGGCGGGGAGCTGTTTTTT. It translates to CASSPPRLGGELFF.